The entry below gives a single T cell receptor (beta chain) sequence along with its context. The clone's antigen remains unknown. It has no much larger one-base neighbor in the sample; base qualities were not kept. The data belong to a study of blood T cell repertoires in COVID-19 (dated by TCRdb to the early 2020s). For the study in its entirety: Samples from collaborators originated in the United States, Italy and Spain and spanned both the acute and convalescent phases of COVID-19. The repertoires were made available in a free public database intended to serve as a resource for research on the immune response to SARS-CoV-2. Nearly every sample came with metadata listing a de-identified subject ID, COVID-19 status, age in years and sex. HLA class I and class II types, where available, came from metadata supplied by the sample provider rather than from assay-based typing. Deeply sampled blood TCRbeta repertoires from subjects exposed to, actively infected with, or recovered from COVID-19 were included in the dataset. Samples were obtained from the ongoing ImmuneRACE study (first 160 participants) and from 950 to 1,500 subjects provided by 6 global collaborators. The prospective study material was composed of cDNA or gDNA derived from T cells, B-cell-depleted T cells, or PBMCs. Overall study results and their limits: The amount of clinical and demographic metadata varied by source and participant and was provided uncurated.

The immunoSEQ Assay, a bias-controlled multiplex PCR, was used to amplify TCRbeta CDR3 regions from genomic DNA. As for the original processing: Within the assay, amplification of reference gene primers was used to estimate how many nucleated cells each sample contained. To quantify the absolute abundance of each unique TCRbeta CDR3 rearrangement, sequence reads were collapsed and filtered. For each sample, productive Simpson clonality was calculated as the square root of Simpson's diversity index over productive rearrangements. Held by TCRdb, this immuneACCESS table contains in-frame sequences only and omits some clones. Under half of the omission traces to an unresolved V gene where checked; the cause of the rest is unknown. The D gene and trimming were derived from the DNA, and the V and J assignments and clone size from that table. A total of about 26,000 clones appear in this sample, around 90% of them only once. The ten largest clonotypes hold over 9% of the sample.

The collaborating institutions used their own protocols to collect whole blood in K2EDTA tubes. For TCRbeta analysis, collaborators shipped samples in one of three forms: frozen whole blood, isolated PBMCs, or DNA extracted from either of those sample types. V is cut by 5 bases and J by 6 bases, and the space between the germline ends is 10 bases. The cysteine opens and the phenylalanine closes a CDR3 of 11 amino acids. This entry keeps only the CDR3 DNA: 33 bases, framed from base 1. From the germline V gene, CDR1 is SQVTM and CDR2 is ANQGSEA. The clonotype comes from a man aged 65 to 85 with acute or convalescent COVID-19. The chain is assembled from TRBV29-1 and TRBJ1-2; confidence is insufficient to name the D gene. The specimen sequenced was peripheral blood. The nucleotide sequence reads TGCAGCGTTAGCCCAAGCGATGGCTACACCTTC. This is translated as CSVSPSDGYTF.